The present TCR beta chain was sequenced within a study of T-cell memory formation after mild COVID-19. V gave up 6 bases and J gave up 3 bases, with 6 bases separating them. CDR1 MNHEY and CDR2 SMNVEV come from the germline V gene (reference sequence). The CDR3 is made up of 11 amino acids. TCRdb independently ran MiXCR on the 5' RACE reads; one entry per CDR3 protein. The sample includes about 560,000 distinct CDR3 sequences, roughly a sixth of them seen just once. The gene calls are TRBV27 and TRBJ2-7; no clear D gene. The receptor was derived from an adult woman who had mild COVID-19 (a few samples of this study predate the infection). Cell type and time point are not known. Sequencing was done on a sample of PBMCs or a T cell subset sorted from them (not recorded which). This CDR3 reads CASRKLYEQYF. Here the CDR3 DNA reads TGTGCCAGCAGAAAGCTCTACGAGCAGTACTTC.